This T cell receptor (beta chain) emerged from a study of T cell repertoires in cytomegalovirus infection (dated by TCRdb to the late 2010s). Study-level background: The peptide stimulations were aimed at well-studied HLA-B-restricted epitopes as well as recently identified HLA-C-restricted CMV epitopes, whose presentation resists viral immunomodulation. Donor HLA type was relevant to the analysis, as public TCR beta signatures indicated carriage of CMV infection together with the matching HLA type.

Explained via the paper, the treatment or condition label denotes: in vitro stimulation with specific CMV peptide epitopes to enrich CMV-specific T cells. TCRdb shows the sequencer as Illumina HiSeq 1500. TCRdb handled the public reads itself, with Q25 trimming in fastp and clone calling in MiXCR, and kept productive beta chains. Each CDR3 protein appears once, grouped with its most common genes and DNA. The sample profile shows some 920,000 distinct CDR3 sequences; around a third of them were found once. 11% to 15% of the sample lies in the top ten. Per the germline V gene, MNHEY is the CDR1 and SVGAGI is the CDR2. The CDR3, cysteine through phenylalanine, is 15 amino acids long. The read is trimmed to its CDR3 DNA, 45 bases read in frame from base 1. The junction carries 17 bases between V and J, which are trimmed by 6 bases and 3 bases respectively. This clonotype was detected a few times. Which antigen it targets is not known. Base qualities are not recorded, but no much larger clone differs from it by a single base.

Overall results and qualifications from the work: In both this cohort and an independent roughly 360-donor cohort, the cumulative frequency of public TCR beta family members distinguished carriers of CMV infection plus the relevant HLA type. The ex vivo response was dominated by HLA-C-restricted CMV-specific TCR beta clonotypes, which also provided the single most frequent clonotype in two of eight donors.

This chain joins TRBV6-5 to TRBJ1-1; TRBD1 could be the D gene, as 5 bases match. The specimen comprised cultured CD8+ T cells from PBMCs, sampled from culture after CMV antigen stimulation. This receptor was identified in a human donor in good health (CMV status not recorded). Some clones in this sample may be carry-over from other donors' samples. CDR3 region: CASSITGLGDTEAFF. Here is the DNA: TGTGCCAGCAGCATAACGGGGCTCGGGGACACTGAAGCTTTCTTT.